A few counts support the clone carrying this T cell receptor beta chain. Its antigen is unidentified. These data come from a study of blood T cells in healthy people across ages. Study-wide background: Per two T cells, template switching captured roughly one barcoded beta molecule. Whole-study results and caveats: Getting older went along with TCR beta diversity per million T cells dropping roughly linearly. Naive CD4+ cell counts and diversity both ran higher in long-lived than in aged donors.

Then a second PCR, running about 6 to 11 cycles, was carried out with a sample-barcoded 5' primer and a J-beta primer mix. TCRdb called the 5' RACE reads again in MiXCR, with one record for every CDR3 protein. The sample carries roughly 800,000 distinct CDR3 sequences, roughly 53% recorded once. V dropped 5 bases and J dropped 6 bases, with 19 bases sitting between them. The CDR3 is 14 amino acids. Germline assignment: CDR1 SQVTM and CDR2 ANQGSEA. This clonotype was sampled from an elderly man in good health. This chain joins TRBV29-1 and TRBJ2-5; D perhaps matches TRBD2 (7 bases). Sequenced material: blood. The CDR3, as DNA: TGCAGCGTTAGTTCACGGGGAGGGGGAAAGACCCAGTACTTC. Translation gives CSVSSRGGGKTQYF.